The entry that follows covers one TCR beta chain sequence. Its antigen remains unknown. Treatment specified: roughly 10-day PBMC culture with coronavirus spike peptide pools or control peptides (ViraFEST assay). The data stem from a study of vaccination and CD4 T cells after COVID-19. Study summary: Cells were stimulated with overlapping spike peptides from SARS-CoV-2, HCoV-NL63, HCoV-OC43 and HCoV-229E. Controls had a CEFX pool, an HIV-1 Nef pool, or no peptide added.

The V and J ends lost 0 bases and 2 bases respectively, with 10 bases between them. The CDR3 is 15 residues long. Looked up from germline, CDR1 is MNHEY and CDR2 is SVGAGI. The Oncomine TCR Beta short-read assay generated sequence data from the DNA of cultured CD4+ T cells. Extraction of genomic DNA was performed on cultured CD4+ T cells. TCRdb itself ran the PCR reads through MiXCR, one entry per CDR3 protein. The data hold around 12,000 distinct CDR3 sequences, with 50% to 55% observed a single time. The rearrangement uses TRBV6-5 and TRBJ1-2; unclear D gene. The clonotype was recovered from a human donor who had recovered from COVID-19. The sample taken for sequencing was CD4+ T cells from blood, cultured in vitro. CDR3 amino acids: CASSYSRSRNYGYTF. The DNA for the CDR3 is TGTGCCAGCAGTTACTCGAGGTCGCGAAACTATGGCTACACCTTC.